This is a list of T cell receptor beta chains from one sample in a study of cytomegalovirus exposure and HLA in healthy donors. Profiled with immunoSEQ multiplex PCR; TCRdb holds only in-frame clones, not every one. The sample contains 150,000 or so clones, about 80% of which appear only once. The specimen sequenced was PBMCs. Receptors were obtained from a woman in her forties or fifties in good health and CMV-seropositive. CDR3s include the opening cysteine and the closing phenylalanine or tryptophan. A D gene is named only where the DNA matches it firmly. Clone sizes are given selectively: once, few, many, or a class where the clone is expanded.

v_gene: TRBV7-2; d_gene: .; j_gene: TRBJ2-7; abundance: .; CDR3nt: TGTGCCAGCAGCTTTCTAGCTCTATACGAGCAGTACTTC; CDR3aa: CASSFLALYEQYF
v_gene: TRBV28; d_gene: TRBD1; j_gene: TRBJ2-5; abundance: .; CDR3nt: TGTGCCAGCAGAACCCGGGGACAGGGCCGTGAGACCCAGTACTTC; CDR3aa: CASRTRGQGRETQYF
v_gene: TRBV4-1; d_gene: TRBD2; j_gene: TRBJ2-7; abundance: few; CDR3nt: TGCGCCAGCAGCCAAGAATCGCGGGAGAGGGGCTACGAGCAGTACTTC; CDR3aa: CASSQESRERGYEQYF
v_gene: TRBV7-2; d_gene: .; j_gene: TRBJ2-7; abundance: .; CDR3nt: TGTGCCAGCAGCACGCAGGGGATCGCTCCCTACGAGCAGTACTTC; CDR3aa: CASSTQGIAPYEQYF
v_gene: TRBV9; d_gene: TRBD2; j_gene: TRBJ2-7; abundance: .; CDR3nt: TGTGCCAGCAGCCTACTAGCGGCAACCTACGAGCAGTACTTC; CDR3aa: CASSLLAATYEQYF
v_gene: TRBV2; d_gene: .; j_gene: TRBJ1-1; abundance: .; CDR3nt: TGTGCCAGAGGACAAATGAACACTGAAGCTTTCTTT; CDR3aa: CARGQMNTEAFF
v_gene: TRBV30; d_gene: .; j_gene: TRBJ1-5; abundance: .; CDR3nt: TGTGCCTGGAGTTGGGGAGGGGGGGATCAGCCCCAGCATTTT; CDR3aa: CAWSWGGGDQPQHF
v_gene: TRBV6-5; d_gene: TRBD2; j_gene: TRBJ2-3; abundance: .; CDR3nt: TGTGCCAGCAGTCCTACTAGCGGGGACACAGATACGCAGTATTTT; CDR3aa: CASSPTSGDTDTQYF
v_gene: TRBV2; d_gene: .; j_gene: TRBJ2-2; abundance: .; CDR3nt: TGTGCCAGCAGTACAGACACCGGGGAGCTGTTTTTT; CDR3aa: CASSTDTGELFF
v_gene: TRBV28; d_gene: .; j_gene: TRBJ2-7; abundance: .; CDR3nt: TGTGCCAGCTCACAGATATCCTACGAGCAGTACTTC; CDR3aa: CASSQISYEQYF
v_gene: TRBV19; d_gene: .; j_gene: TRBJ2-3; abundance: .; CDR3nt: TGTGCCAGTAGTATGAGGAGAAGCACAGATACGCAGTATTTT; CDR3aa: CASSMRRSTDTQYF
v_gene: TRBV2; d_gene: TRBD2; j_gene: TRBJ2-7; abundance: .; CDR3nt: TGTGCCAGCTCTCGACTAGCGGTCTTCTACGAGCAGTACTTC; CDR3aa: CASSRLAVFYEQYF
v_gene: TRBV6-1; d_gene: .; j_gene: TRBJ1-4; abundance: .; CDR3nt: TGTGCCAGCAGTGAATCACGGGGGGGAGGTGAAAAACTGTTTTTT; CDR3aa: CASSESRGGGEKLFF
v_gene: TRBV6-5; d_gene: .; j_gene: TRBJ1-5; abundance: few; CDR3nt: TGTGCCAGCAGTCGGAAGGGCGAGGGTAGCAAGCCCCAGCATTTT; CDR3aa: CASSRKGEGSKPQHF
v_gene: TRBV28; d_gene: .; j_gene: TRBJ1-4; abundance: once; CDR3nt: TGTGCCACCACTCGGGGGGGCGCAATGGGAGTGTATGAAAAACTGTTTTTT; CDR3aa: CATTRGGAMGVYEKLFF
v_gene: TRBV7-8; d_gene: .; j_gene: TRBJ2-2; abundance: .; CDR3nt: TGTGCCAGCAGCTTGATAGAAGCCGGGGAGCTGTTTTTT; CDR3aa: CASSLIEAGELFF
v_gene: TRBV19; d_gene: TRBD1; j_gene: TRBJ2-7; abundance: .; CDR3nt: TGTGCCAGTAGTCGCGAACAGGGGGCTTTATCCTACGAGCAGTACTTC; CDR3aa: CASSREQGALSYEQYF
v_gene: TRBV5-4; d_gene: .; j_gene: TRBJ2-5; abundance: .; CDR3nt: TGTGCCAGCAGCCGAGGGACAACTGGGGAAGAGACCCAGTACTTC; CDR3aa: CASSRGTTGEETQYF
v_gene: TRBV12-5; d_gene: .; j_gene: TRBJ1-1; abundance: .; CDR3nt: TGTGCTAGTGGTTTAACAGGGTCCACTGAAGCTTTCTTT; CDR3aa: CASGLTGSTEAFF
v_gene: TRBV2; d_gene: TRBD1; j_gene: TRBJ2-7; abundance: .; CDR3nt: TGTGCCAGCAGTGGGGGACAGGACCTCTACGAGCAGTACTTC; CDR3aa: CASSGGQDLYEQYF
v_gene: TRBV6-1; d_gene: .; j_gene: TRBJ2-5; abundance: .; CDR3nt: TGTGCCAGCAGTGGAAGGGGGGGCCCTGAGACCCAGTACTTC; CDR3aa: CASSGRGGPETQYF
v_gene: TRBV2; d_gene: .; j_gene: TRBJ2-7; abundance: .; CDR3nt: TGTGCCACCTCGGGTGATACCTCCTACGAGCAGTACTTC; CDR3aa: CATSGDTSYEQYF
v_gene: TRBV7-7; d_gene: TRBD2; j_gene: TRBJ2-5; abundance: .; CDR3nt: TGTGCTAGCAGCCCGGGGAGCGGGGGATACGGGGAGACCCAGTACTTC; CDR3aa: CASSPGSGGYGETQYF
v_gene: TRBV14; d_gene: TRBD2; j_gene: TRBJ2-7; abundance: .; CDR3nt: TGTGCCAGCAGCCAAGGGGGACTAGCGGGAACCTACGAGCAGTACTTC; CDR3aa: CASSQGGLAGTYEQYF
v_gene: TRBV28; d_gene: .; j_gene: TRBJ2-7; abundance: .; CDR3nt: TGTGCCAGCAGTTTGGCAAATACCTACGAGCAGTACTTC; CDR3aa: CASSLANTYEQYF
v_gene: TRBV4-3; d_gene: .; j_gene: TRBJ2-2; abundance: .; CDR3nt: TGCGCCAGCAGCCAAGATACGGTCACCGGGGAGCTGTTTTTT; CDR3aa: CASSQDTVTGELFF
v_gene: TRBV5-5; d_gene: TRBD1; j_gene: TRBJ1-2; abundance: .; CDR3nt: TGTGCCAGCAGCTTGGAGGGACAGCCCATCTTC; CDR3aa: CASSLEGQPIF
v_gene: TRBV5-6; d_gene: .; j_gene: TRBJ1-1; abundance: .; CDR3nt: TGTGCCAGCAGCTTGAGGGGCACTGAAGCTTTCTTT; CDR3aa: CASSLRGTEAFF
v_gene: TRBV30; d_gene: .; j_gene: TRBJ1-4; abundance: .; CDR3nt: TGTGCCTGGACTACCAACGGGGGGAAACTGTTTTTT; CDR3aa: CAWTTNGGKLFF
v_gene: TRBV2; d_gene: .; j_gene: TRBJ1-5; abundance: .; CDR3nt: TGTGCCAGCAGTGTCTCAGGGTATAGCAATCAGCCCCAGCATTTT; CDR3aa: CASSVSGYSNQPQHF
v_gene: TRBV5-1; d_gene: .; j_gene: TRBJ1-2; abundance: few; CDR3nt: TGCGCCAGCAGCTCTGGGGGGGGCGCCTATGGCTACACCTTC; CDR3aa: CASSSGGGAYGYTF
v_gene: TRBV9; d_gene: TRBD1; j_gene: TRBJ1-1; abundance: .; CDR3nt: TGTGCCAGCAGCGTACTGGACAGGGGGAACACTGAAGCTTTCTTT; CDR3aa: CASSVLDRGNTEAFF